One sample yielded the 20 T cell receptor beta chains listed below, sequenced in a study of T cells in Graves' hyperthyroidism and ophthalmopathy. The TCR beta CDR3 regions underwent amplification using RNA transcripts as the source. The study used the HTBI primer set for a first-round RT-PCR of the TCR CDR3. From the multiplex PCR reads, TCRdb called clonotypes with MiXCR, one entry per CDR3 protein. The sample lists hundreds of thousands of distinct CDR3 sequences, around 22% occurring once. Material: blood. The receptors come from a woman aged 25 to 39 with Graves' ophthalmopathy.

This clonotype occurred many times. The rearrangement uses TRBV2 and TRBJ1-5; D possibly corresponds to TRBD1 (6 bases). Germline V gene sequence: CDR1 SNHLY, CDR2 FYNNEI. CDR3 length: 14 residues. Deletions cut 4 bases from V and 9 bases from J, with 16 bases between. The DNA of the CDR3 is TGTGCCAGCAGTGGCAGGGGCCCAATTTCGCCCCAGCATTTT. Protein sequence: CASSGRGPISPQHF.

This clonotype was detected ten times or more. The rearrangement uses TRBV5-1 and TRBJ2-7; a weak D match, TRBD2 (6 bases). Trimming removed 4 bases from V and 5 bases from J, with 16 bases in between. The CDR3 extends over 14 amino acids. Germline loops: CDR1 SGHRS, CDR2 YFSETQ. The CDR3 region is CASSMGLAQNEQYF. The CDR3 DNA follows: TGCGCCAGCAGCATGGGACTCGCCCAAAACGAGCAGTACTTC.

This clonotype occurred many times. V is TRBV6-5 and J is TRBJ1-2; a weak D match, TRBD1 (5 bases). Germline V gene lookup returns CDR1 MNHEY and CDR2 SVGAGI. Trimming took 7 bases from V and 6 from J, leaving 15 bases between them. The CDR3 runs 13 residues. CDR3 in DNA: TGTGCCAGCAACAAGAGGACGGGGGATGGCTACACCTTC. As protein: CASNKRTGDGYTF.

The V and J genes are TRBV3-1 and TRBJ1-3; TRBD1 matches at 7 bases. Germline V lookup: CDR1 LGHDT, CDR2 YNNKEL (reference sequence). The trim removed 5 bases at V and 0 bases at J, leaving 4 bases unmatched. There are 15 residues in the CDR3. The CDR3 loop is CASSGQASSGNTIYF. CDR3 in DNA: TGTGCCAGCAGCGGACAGGCGAGCTCTGGAAACACCATATATTTT.

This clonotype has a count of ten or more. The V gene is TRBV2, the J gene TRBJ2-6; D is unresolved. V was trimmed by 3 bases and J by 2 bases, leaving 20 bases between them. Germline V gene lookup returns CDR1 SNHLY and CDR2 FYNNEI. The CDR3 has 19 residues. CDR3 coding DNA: TGTGCCAGCAGTGACGTGATATCCCTCAGAGCCCCTGGGGCCAACGTCCTGACTTTC. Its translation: CASSDVISLRAPGANVLTF.

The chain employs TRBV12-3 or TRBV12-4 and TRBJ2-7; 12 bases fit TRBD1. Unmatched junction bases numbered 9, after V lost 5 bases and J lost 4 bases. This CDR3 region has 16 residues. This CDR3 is CASSLHPGQGAYEQYF. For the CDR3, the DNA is TGTGCCAGCAGTCTCCACCCGGGACAGGGGGCTTACGAGCAGTACTTC.

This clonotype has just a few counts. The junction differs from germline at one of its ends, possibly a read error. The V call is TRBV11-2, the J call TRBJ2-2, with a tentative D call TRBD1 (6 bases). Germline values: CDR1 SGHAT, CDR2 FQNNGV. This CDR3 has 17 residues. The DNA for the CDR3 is TGTGCCAGCAGCCTAGAGGGATACAGGGTGTTCACCGGGGAGCTGTTTTTT. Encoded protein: CASSLEGYRVFTGELFF. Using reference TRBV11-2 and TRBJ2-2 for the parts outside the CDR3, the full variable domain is EAGVAQSPRYKIIEKRQSVAFWCNPISGHATLYWYQQILGQGPKLLIQFQNNGVVDDSQLPKDRFSAERLKGVDSTLKIQPAKLEDSAVYLCASSLEGYRVFTGELFFGEGSRLTVL.

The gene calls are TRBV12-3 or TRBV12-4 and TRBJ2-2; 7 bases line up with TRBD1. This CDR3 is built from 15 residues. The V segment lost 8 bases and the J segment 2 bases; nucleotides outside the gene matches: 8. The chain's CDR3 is CASGSRQGNTGELFF. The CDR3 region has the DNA TGTGCCAGCGGCTCCCGACAGGGAAACACCGGGGAGCTGTTTTTT.

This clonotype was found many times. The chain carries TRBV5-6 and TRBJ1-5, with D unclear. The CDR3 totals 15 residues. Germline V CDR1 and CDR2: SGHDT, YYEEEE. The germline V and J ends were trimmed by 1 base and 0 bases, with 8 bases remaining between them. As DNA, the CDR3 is TGTGCCAGCAGCTTGAATATTTATAGCAATCAGCCCCAGCATTTT. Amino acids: CASSLNIYSNQPQHF.

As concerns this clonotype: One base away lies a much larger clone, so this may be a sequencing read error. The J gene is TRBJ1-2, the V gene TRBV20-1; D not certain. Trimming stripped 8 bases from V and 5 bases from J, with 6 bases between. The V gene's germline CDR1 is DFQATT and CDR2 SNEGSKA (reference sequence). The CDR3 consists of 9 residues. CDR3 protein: CSSEYGYTF. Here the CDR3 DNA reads TGCAGTTCAGAGTATGGCTACACCTTC.

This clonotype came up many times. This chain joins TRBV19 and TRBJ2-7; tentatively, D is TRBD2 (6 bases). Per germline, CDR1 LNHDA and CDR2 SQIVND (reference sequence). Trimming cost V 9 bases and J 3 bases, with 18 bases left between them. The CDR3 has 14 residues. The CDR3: CASHRDFALYEQYF. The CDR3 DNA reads TGTGCCAGCCACCGGGACTTCGCACTCTACGAGCAGTACTTC.

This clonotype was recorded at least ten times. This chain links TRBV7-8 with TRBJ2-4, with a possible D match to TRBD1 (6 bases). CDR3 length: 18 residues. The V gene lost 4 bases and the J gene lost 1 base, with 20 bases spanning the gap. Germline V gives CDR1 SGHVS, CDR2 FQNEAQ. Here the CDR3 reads CASSSFSRDTFAKNIQYF. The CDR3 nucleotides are TGTGCCAGCAGCTCTTTTAGTCGGGACACTTTCGCCAAAAACATTCAGTACTTC.

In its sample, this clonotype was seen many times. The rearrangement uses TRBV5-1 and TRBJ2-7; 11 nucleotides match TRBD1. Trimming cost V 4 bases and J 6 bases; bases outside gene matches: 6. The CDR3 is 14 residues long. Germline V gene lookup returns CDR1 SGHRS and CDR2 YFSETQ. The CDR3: CASSRTGGSIEQYF. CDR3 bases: TGCGCCAGCAGCAGGACAGGGGGCTCGATCGAGCAGTACTTC. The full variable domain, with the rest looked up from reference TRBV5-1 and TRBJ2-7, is KAGVTQTPRYLIKTRGQQVTLSCSPISGHRSVSWYQQTPGQGLQFLFEYFSETQRNKGNFPGRFSGRQFSNSRSEMNVSTLELGDSALYLCASSRTGGSIEQYFGPGTRLTVT.

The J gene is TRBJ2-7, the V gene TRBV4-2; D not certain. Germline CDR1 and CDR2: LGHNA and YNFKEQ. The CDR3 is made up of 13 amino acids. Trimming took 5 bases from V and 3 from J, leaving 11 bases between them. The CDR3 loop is CASSVGFGYEQYF. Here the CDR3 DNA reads TGTGCCAGCAGCGTAGGTTTCGGCTACGAGCAGTACTTC.

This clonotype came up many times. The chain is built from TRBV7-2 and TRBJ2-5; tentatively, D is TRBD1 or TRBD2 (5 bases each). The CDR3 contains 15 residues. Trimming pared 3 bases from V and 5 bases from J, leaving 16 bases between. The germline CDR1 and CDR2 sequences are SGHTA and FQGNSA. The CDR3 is CASSFGTLLMETQYF. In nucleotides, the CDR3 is TGTGCCAGCAGCTTTGGGACCCTCCTGATGGAGACCCAGTACTTC.

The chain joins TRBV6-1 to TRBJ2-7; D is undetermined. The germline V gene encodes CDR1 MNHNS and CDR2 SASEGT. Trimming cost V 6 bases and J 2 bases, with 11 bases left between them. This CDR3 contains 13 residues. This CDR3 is CASSKPGTYEQYF. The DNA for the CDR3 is TGTGCCAGCAGCAAGCCAGGCACCTACGAGCAGTACTTC.

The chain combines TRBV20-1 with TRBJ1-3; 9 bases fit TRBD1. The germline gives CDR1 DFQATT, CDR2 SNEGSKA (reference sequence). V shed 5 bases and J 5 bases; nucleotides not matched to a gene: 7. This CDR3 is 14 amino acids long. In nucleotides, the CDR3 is TGCAGTGCTCCCCGGGACAGGGCGAGAAACACCATATATTTT. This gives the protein CSAPRDRARNTIYF.

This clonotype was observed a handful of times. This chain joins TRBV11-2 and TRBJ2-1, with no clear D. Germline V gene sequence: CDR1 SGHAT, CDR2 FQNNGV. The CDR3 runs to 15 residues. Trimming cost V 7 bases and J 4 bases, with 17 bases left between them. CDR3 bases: TGTGCCAGCACCGACCACCAGACACCTTACAATGAGCAGTTCTTC. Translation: CASTDHQTPYNEQFF.

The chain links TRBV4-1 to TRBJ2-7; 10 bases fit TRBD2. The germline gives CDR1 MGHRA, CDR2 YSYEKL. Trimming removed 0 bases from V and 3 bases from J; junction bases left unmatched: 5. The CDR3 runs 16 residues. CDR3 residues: CASSQEFSGGIYEQYF. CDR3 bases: TGCGCCAGCAGCCAAGAGTTTAGCGGGGGGATCTACGAGCAGTACTTC.

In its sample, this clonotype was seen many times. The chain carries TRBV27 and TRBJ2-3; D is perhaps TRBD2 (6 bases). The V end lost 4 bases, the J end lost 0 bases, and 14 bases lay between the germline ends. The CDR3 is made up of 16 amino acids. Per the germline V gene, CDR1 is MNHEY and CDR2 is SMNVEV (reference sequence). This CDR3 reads CASSSWIGTSTDTQYF. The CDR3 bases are TGTGCCAGCAGTTCCTGGATCGGGACTAGCACAGATACGCAGTATTTT.